This is a list of T cell receptor beta chains from one sample in a study of identical twins. TCRdb re-derived calls from the 5' RACE reads in MiXCR, one entry per CDR3 protein. The sample has about 720,000 distinct CDR3 sequences, over 15% seen once. These data also featured in a second study, about T cells expressing NK-cell markers.

Specimen: PBMCs. The source of these receptors is a woman aged 18-35 years in good health. CDR3s include the opening cysteine and the closing phenylalanine or tryptophan. The order of the fields is J gene, clone size, D gene, V gene, CDR3 protein, CDR3 DNA. D genes are given only for firm matches. Clone size is stated in some rows and not others, as once, few, many or a class when expanded.

TRBJ1-5 few TRBD1 TRBV25-1 CASSGQGTDQPQHF TGTGCCAGCAGTGGACAGGGCACGGATCAGCCCCAGCATTTT
TRBJ2-3 few NA TRBV2 CASRRIRDTQYF TGTGCCAGCAGAAGGATCCGAGATACGCAGTATTTT
TRBJ1-1 many NA TRBV5-1 CASSLSGDTEAFF TGTGCCAGCAGCTTGTCCGGAGACACTGAAGCTTTCTTT
TRBJ2-4 NA TRBD1 TRBV29-1 CSVEGAGGNIQYF TGCAGCGTAGAGGGGGCGGGCGGCAACATTCAGTACTTC
TRBJ2-1 few TRBD2 TRBV5-6 CASSGSAGYNEQFF TGTGCCAGTAGCGGGAGCGCGGGGTACAATGAGCAGTTCTTC
TRBJ2-7 many NA TRBV12-3/TRBV12-4 CASTTSTSYEQYF TGTGCCAGCACAACAAGTACCTCCTACGAGCAGTACTTC
TRBJ2-5 few NA TRBV20-1 CSASPGSRGETQYF TGCAGTGCTAGTCCCGGGAGCCGGGGAGAGACCCAGTACTTC
TRBJ2-1 NA TRBD2 TRBV24-1 CATSRAGVDHEQFF TGTGCCACCAGCCGAGCGGGAGTCGACCATGAGCAGTTCTTC
TRBJ2-1 NA TRBD2 TRBV30 CAWGLAGSNEQFF TGTGCCTGGGGACTAGCGGGATCGAATGAGCAGTTCTTC
TRBJ2-4 NA NA TRBV6-2/TRBV6-3 CASSYGRGQQTPKNIQYF TGTGCCAGCAGTTACGGGCGGGGACAGCAGACTCCCAAAAACATTCAGTACTTC
TRBJ2-5 NA NA TRBV20-1 CSANSQETQYF TGCAGTGCTAACTCCCAAGAGACCCAGTACTTC
TRBJ2-1 NA TRBD2 TRBV5-1 CASSLDPGGQNEQFF TGCGCCAGCAGCTTGGATCCGGGAGGGCAGAATGAGCAGTTCTTC
TRBJ2-1 NA TRBD2 TRBV7-2 CASRSGTLFSNEQFF TGTGCCAGCAGAAGCGGGACGCTGTTCTCCAATGAGCAGTTCTTC
TRBJ2-1 NA TRBD2 TRBV7-3 CASSFLAGGNEQFF TGTGCCAGCAGCTTCCTAGCGGGGGGGAATGAGCAGTTCTTC
TRBJ2-6 NA NA TRBV7-9 CASSPWEYSGANVLTF TGTGCCAGCAGCCCGTGGGAGTACTCTGGGGCCAACGTCCTGACTTTC
TRBJ2-1 NA TRBD2 TRBV6-5 CASTSHPGLAGNNEQFF TGTGCCAGCACTTCGCACCCGGGACTAGCGGGGAACAATGAGCAGTTCTTC
TRBJ1-1 NA NA TRBV7-3 CASSSNLGVRTEAFF TGTGCCAGCAGCTCAAACCTAGGGGTTAGGACTGAAGCTTTCTTT
TRBJ2-3 many NA TRBV21-1 CASSKGLAWVKDTQYF TGTGCCAGCAGCAAGGGACTAGCTTGGGTAAAAGATACGCAGTATTTT
TRBJ2-5 few NA TRBV25-1 CASSAHRGQQETQYF TGTGCCAGCAGTGCCCACCGCGGCCAACAAGAGACCCAGTACTTC
TRBJ2-1 few TRBD2 TRBV29-1 CSVFGLADRYNEQFF TGCAGCGTCTTCGGACTAGCGGATCGGTACAATGAGCAGTTCTTC
TRBJ2-5 many NA TRBV7-2 CASSLGLATQEAQYF TGTGCCAGCAGCCTCGGACTCGCCACGCAAGAGGCCCAGTACTTC
TRBJ2-1 NA NA TRBV6-2/TRBV6-3 CASSTRRNEQFF TGTGCCAGCAGTACCCGTAGGAATGAGCAGTTCTTC
TRBJ2-1 NA NA TRBV14 CASSRGRSLGNEQFF TGTGCCAGCAGCCGTGGGAGGAGCCTGGGGAATGAGCAGTTCTTC
TRBJ2-7 few NA TRBV11-2 CASSWDISYEQYF TGTGCCAGCAGCTGGGACATCTCTTACGAGCAGTACTTC
TRBJ2-5 few TRBD2 TRBV29-1 CSVDPTSGSPLETQYF TGCAGCGTTGACCCCACTAGCGGGAGCCCCCTCGAGACCCAGTACTTC
TRBJ2-3 NA TRBD2 TRBV3-1 CASSIRAGTSGGARSTDTQYF TGTGCCAGCAGCATACGAGCCGGGACTAGCGGGGGAGCCCGTAGCACAGATACGCAGTATTTT
TRBJ1-1 NA TRBD1 TRBV12-3/TRBV12-4 CASSLGTVPEAFF TGTGCCAGCAGTCTAGGGACAGTCCCTGAAGCTTTCTTT
TRBJ2-6 NA TRBD2 TRBV12-3/TRBV12-4 CTSSSTSGRGFSGANVLTF TGTACCAGCAGTTCCACTAGCGGGAGGGGTTTCTCTGGGGCCAACGTCCTGACTTTC
TRBJ1-1 NA NA TRBV9 CASSGRLGDTEAFF TGTGCCAGCAGCGGGCGACTGGGGGACACTGAAGCTTTCTTT
TRBJ2-5 NA NA TRBV6-5 CASGWGTQYF TGTGCCAGCGGTTGGGGGACCCAGTACTTC
TRBJ2-4 many TRBD2 TRBV12-3/TRBV12-4 CASSSGGAKNIQYF TGTGCCAGCAGTTCGGGAGGGGCCAAAAACATTCAGTACTTC
TRBJ2-4 few TRBD2 TRBV9 CASSAGLAGNIQYF TGTGCCAGCAGCGCGGGACTAGCGGGGAACATTCAGTACTTC
TRBJ1-2 many NA TRBV12-3/TRBV12-4 CATGYRNGYTF TGTGCAACGGGGTATAGGAATGGCTACACCTTC
TRBJ2-7 many NA TRBV12-3/TRBV12-4 CASREGVIPYEQYF TGTGCCAGCCGCGAGGGGGTAATACCCTACGAGCAGTACTTC
TRBJ2-5 few NA TRBV4-3 CASSQDTGRETQYF TGCGCCAGCAGCCAAGATACTGGTCGGGAGACCCAGTACTTC
TRBJ2-5 NA NA TRBV20-1 CSARGGRDGQETQYF TGCAGTGCTAGAGGGGGTCGTGACGGTCAAGAGACCCAGTACTTC
TRBJ1-1 few TRBD1 TRBV12-3/TRBV12-4 CASIVRQGATEAFF TGTGCCAGCATTGTTAGACAGGGGGCCACTGAAGCTTTCTTT
TRBJ2-7 NA TRBD2 TRBV20-1 CSALAGVAYEQYF TGCAGTGCTTTAGCGGGAGTGGCCTACGAGCAGTACTTC
TRBJ2-1 NA NA TRBV5-1 CASRVSYNEQFF TGCGCCAGCAGGGTTTCCTACAATGAGCAGTTCTTC
TRBJ2-1 NA NA TRBV7-9 CASSSGTGTHEQFF TGTGCCAGCAGCTCGGGGACCGGGACTCATGAGCAGTTCTTC
TRBJ2-5 NA NA TRBV28 CASSPSRAQETQYF TGTGCCAGCAGCCCGTCCCGGGCCCAAGAGACCCAGTACTTC
TRBJ2-6 NA NA TRBV5-1 CASRFGAGANVLTF TGCGCCAGCAGGTTCGGGGCTGGGGCCAACGTCCTGACTTTC
TRBJ2-4 NA NA TRBV6-5 CASSYPGTSKNIQYF TGTGCCAGCAGTTACCCCGGGACAAGCAAAAACATTCAGTACTTC
TRBJ2-5 NA NA TRBV20-1 CSGGTAAGTQYF TGCAGTGGAGGGACCGCGGCAGGGACCCAGTACTTC
TRBJ2-7 NA TRBD1 TRBV5-1 CASSLDSTGGNTEQYF TGCGCCAGCAGCTTGGACTCGACAGGGGGGAATACGGAGCAGTACTTC
TRBJ2-3 many TRBD2 TRBV29-1 CSVRLAGAGDTQYF TGCAGCGTTCGCCTAGCGGGGGCCGGGGATACGCAGTATTTT
TRBJ2-2 NA TRBD1 TRBV25-1 CASRQQGLDTGELFF TGTGCCAGCAGACAACAGGGGTTGGACACCGGGGAGCTGTTTTTT
TRBJ1-1 NA NA TRBV29-1 CSVLGTGAFF TGCAGCGTTCTAGGGACTGGAGCTTTCTTT
TRBJ2-7 NA NA TRBV20-1 CSASPTAGPNEQYF TGCAGTGCTTCCCCTACAGCGGGCCCTAACGAGCAGTACTTC
TRBJ2-2 NA TRBD1 TRBV20-1 CSARTGGAVGELFF TGCAGTGCCCGGACAGGGGGCGCGGTCGGGGAGCTGTTTTTT
TRBJ1-2 once NA TRBV5-1 CASSEEANYGYTF TGCGCCAGCAGCGAAGAGGCGAACTATGGCTACACCTTC
TRBJ1-4 many NA TRBV20-1 CSVPRTGTNEKLFF TGCAGTGTCCCGCGGACGGGCACTAATGAAAAACTGTTTTTT
TRBJ2-3 NA NA TRBV5-1 CASSFQGGFTDTQYF TGCGCCAGCAGCTTTCAGGGCGGCTTCACAGATACGCAGTATTTT
TRBJ2-5 NA TRBD2 TRBV6-1 CASSPTSGGTQETQYF TGTGCCAGCAGCCCGACTAGCGGGGGGACCCAAGAGACCCAGTACTTC
TRBJ2-1 few TRBD2 TRBV4-2 CASSQVSSGLSYNEQFF TGTGCCAGCAGCCAAGTCTCTAGCGGGCTCTCCTACAATGAGCAGTTCTTC
TRBJ2-1 NA TRBD2 TRBV5-1 CASSLAVSGSGDNEQFF TGCGCCAGCAGCTTGGCGGTGAGCGGGAGTGGCGACAATGAGCAGTTCTTC
TRBJ1-4 NA NA TRBV12-2 CASRLAMGGQANEKLFF TGTGCAAGTCGCTTAGCCATGGGGGGACAGGCCAATGAAAAACTGTTTTTT
TRBJ2-1 many NA TRBV18 CASSPSPPGTGNEQFF TGTGCCAGCTCGCCATCTCCCCCCGGGACGGGGAATGAGCAGTTCTTC